This T cell receptor beta chain derives from a study of CD8 T cells in Susac syndrome. The CDR3 covers 12 residues. V was clipped by 4 bases and J by 7 bases, with 11 bases between them. Germline V CDR1 and CDR2: SGHNT, YYREEE (reference sequence). 0.5 to 1 ug RNA was reverse transcribed with random hexamers. Across 54 Vbeta and 13 Jbeta, TCR beta CDR3 was amplified with immunoSEQ multiplex PCR. TCRdb analysed the immunoSEQ multiplex PCR reads with MiXCR anew, one entry per CDR3 protein. The repertoire holds approximately 150,000 distinct CDR3 sequences, with around 86% as singletons. Sequencing input: CD8+ T cells from PBMCs. This TCR came from a human donor with multiple sclerosis. The gene calls are TRBV5-4 and TRBJ2-5; D call uncertain. The CDR3, as DNA: TGTGCCAGCAGCCCGGAATGGGGGACCCAGTACTTC. It translates to CASSPEWGTQYF. Complete variable domain (other parts from reference TRBV5-4 and TRBJ2-5): ETGVTQSPTHLIKTRGQQVTLRCSSQSGHNTVSWYQQALGQGPQFIFQYYREEENGRGNFPPRFSGLQFPNYSSELNVNALELDDSALYLCASSPEWGTQYFGPGTRLLVL.